Below, 8 T cell receptor delta chains from the same sample are listed, as sequenced in a study of γδ T cells in repeated Plasmodium falciparum infection. Bulk repertoires came from Vgamma9/Vdelta2+ or Vdelta2-negative gammadelta T cells flow-sorted from PBMC. TCRdb re-called clones from the multiplex PCR reads using CATT. The sample has 93,000 or so delta-chain clones, over 0.9% seen once. The sequenced material came from gamma-delta T cells from blood. Source of these receptors: a pool of human donors (malaria-infected and uninfected, not separated).

In the case of this clone: The TCRdb protein comes from a much larger clone and disagrees with this DNA's translation at residue 17, likely due to a read error; the protein given here is derived from the DNA. This CDR3 is CACDIVVPGGYRESDKPIF. CDR3 nucleotide sequence: TGTGCCTGTGACATTGTCGTACCTGGGGGATACCGAGAGAGCGATAAACCCATCTTT. With the J gene uncalled, the V gene is TRDV2; the DNA was not used to check the table's D call, TRDD3. Germline values: CDR1 GEAIGNYY, CDR2 EKD. This CDR3 contains 19 residues.

The sample holds a few counts of this clone. This sequence is one base from a far larger clone and is likely a read error. Different DNA sequences within this sample yield the same CDR3. The V and J genes are TRDV2 and TRDJ3, with D tentatively TRDD3 (5 bases). The J gene, not given by TCRdb, was assigned here from a germline match of the nucleotide sequence. CDR3 size: 21 residues. CDR1 is GEAIGNYY and CDR2 is EKD in the germline V gene. Trimming took 1 base from V and 0 from J, leaving 21 bases between them. The CDR3 is CACDTPEGSGKPSWDTRQMFF. CDR3 bases: TGTGCCTGTGACACACCGGAGGGGAGTGGCAAACCCTCCTGGGACACCCGACAGATGTTTTTC.

This clone was seen a few times. The protein recorded in TCRdb matches a much larger clone and deviates from this DNA's translation at residue 4, suggesting a read error; the protein here is obtained by translating the DNA. V usage is TRDV2 and J usage is TRDJ1; D is undetermined. As TCRdb names no J gene, one was assigned here on the basis of a DNA match to germline. From germline, CDR1 is GEAIGNYY and CDR2 EKD. The CDR3 spans 14 residues. The DNA for the CDR3 is TGTGCCTGTGGCACCGTCGAGGGCCCAAATAAACTCATCTTT. Amino acid sequence: CACGTVEGPNKLIF.

The sample holds many counts of this clone. With only one base between it and a far larger clone, this is likely a read error. Other DNA sequences in the same sample also yield this CDR3. The rearrangement uses TRDV2 and TRDJ2, with TRDD3 matching 12 bases. The germline gives CDR1 GEAIGNYY, CDR2 EKD. This CDR3 is 16 amino acids long. CDR3 residues: CACDVLGDTLTAQLFF. The CDR3, as DNA: TGTGCCTGTGACGTACTGGGGGATACTTTGACGGCACAACTCTTCTTT.

Comments on this clone: Given a much more abundant clone one base away, this may be a read error. J is TRDJ1 and V is TRDV1, with 9 positions matching TRDD3. CDR1 is TSWWSYY and CDR2 is QGS in the germline V gene. The CDR3 totals 21 residues. In nucleotides, the CDR3 is TGTGCTCTTGGGGAACTAAAAGGCCTCTGGGGGATCCCCCTGTACGCCGATAAACTCACCTTT. Protein product: CALGELKGLWGIPLYADKLTF.

On this clone: TCRdb records a much larger clone's protein for this DNA, with a difference at residue 12 that likely arises from a read error; the protein given is the translation of the DNA. This chain links TRDV1 with TRDJ1; maybe TRDD3 (5 bases). Assignment of the J gene here rests on matching the DNA to germline, because TCRdb gives none. The CDR3 is made up of 20 amino acids. Trimming left V 0 bases short and J 7 bases short, with 30 bases between. Germline V lookup: CDR1 TSWWSYY, CDR2 QGS. CDR3 amino acids: CALGELDFLLGGTKWGKLIF. Here the CDR3 DNA reads TGTGCTCTTGGGGAACTTGACTTTCTCTTAGGGGGTACCAAATGGGGTAAACTCATCTTT.

This clone was counted ten times or more. This likely came from a read error, as a far larger clone is one base away. This sample also contains other DNA sequences that code for the same CDR3. The rearrangement uses TRDV2 and TRDJ1, with no clear D. Between the trimmed V and J ends, which lost 0 bases and 1 base, there was a span of 11 bases. This CDR3 comprises 15 residues. CDR1 is GEAIGNYY, CDR2 EKD, per germline. CDR3 DNA sequence: TGTGCCTGTGACACCGTTGGAGCGCTCACCGATAAACTCATCTTT. It is translated as CACDTVGALTDKLIF.

This clone was counted only a few times. Since a far larger clone is one base different, this is likely a read error. Other nucleotide sequences in the sample specify the same CDR3. This chain links TRDV1 with TRDJ1, with TRDD3 as a possible D gene (6 bases). TCRdb leaves out the J gene; it was filled in here by matching the DNA to germline. In germline, CDR1 is TSWWSYY, CDR2 QGS. The CDR3 covers 22 residues. The CDR3 loop reads CALGGPSYTKKDMKGIPDKLIF. For the CDR3, the DNA is TGTGCTCTCGGGGGTCCTTCGTATACAAAAAAGGACATGAAGGGGATTCCCGATAAACTCATCTTT.